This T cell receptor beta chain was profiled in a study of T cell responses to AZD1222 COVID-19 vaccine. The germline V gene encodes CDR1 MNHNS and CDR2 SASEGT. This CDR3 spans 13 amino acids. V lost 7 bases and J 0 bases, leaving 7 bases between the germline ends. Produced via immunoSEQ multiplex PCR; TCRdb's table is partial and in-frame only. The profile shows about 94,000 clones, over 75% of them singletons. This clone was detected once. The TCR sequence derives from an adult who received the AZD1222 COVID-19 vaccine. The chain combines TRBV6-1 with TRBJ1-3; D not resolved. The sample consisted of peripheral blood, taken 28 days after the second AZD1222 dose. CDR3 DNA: TGTGCCAGCATTCATAGCTCTGGAAACACCATATATTTT. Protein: CASIHSSGNTIYF.